The 29 T cell receptor beta chains given below trace back to one sample, sequenced in a study of siplizumab effects on memory and regulatory T cells. The data were produced by immunoSEQ multiplex PCR, yet TCRdb's version contains in-frame clones alone and is incomplete. The profile shows some 110,000 clones, about 95% of them singletons. What was sequenced was non-Treg CD4+ T cells sorted from blood. The source of these receptors is a human donor in good health.

V is TRBV30 and J is TRBJ1-1; unclear D gene. Trimming removed 2 bases at V and 5 bases at J, with 6 bases between. CDR1 and CDR2 (germline): GTSNPN, SVGIG (reference sequence). The CDR3 is made up of 11 amino acids. The CDR3 coding sequence is TGTGCCTGGAGTACATCAACTGAAGCTTTCTTT. Its protein product is CAWSTSTEAFF. Together with reference TRBV30 and TRBJ1-1, the CDR3 gives the full variable domain: SQTIHQWPATLVQPVGSPLSLECTVEGTSNPNLYWYRQAAGRGLQLLFYSVGIGQISSEVPQNLSASRPQDRQFILSSKKLLLSDSGFYLCAWSTSTEAFFGQGTRLTVV.

The chain carries TRBV7-8 and TRBJ2-4; perhaps D is TRBD1 or TRBD2 (5 bases each). V lost 4 bases to trimming and J lost 0 bases, with 25 bases between them. This CDR3 is 20 amino acids long. From germline, CDR1 is SGHVS and CDR2 FQNEAQ. CDR3 nucleotides: TGTGCCAGCAGCTCGACGCCTAGAGGGACCGACACTTTAGCCAAAAACATTCAGTACTTC. Residues: CASSSTPRGTDTLAKNIQYF.

V and J are TRBV11-2 and TRBJ2-2; D may be TRBD2 (6 bases). The CDR3 runs to 15 residues. V lost 5 bases and J lost 1, with 11 bases in between. The germline V gene encodes CDR1 SGHAT and CDR2 FQNNGV. The CDR3 bases are TGTGCCAGCAGCCGGGGACTTTTGAACACCGGGGAGCTGTTTTTT. Protein sequence: CASSRGLLNTGELFF.

V is TRBV6-6 and J is TRBJ1-3; a weak D match, TRBD1 (6 bases). CDR3 length: 15 residues. The V gene lost 5 bases and the J gene lost 2 bases, with 13 bases spanning the gap. Germline-derived CDR1 and CDR2 are MNHNY and SVGAGI (reference sequence). CDR3 protein: CASSPPRGAGNTIYF. CDR3 DNA sequence: TGTGCCAGCAGTCCTCCCAGGGGAGCTGGAAACACCATATATTTT.

The CDR3 sequence is CASSGELADTQYF. DNA of the CDR3: TGTGCCAGCAGTGGGGAACTTGCCGATACGCAGTATTTT. The J gene is TRBJ2-3, the V gene TRBV6-1; D remains ambiguous. CDR1 MNHNS and CDR2 SASEGT come from the germline V gene. Trimming removed 4 bases at V and 6 bases at J, with 11 bases between. The CDR3 runs to 13 residues.

This chain uses TRBV2 with TRBJ2-7, with 8 bases fitting TRBD1. The CDR3 is made up of 15 amino acids. The V gene end was trimmed by 6 bases and the J gene end by 1 base; junction bases not matched to a gene: 8. Germline CDR1 and CDR2: SNHLY and FYNNEI. CDR3: CASSPDRGLSYEQYF. The CDR3 DNA sequence: TGTGCCAGCAGCCCTGACAGGGGATTGTCCTACGAGCAGTACTTC.

The V gene is TRBV5-5, the J gene TRBJ2-1; 8 bases align to TRBD1. Germline V lookup: CDR1 SGHKS, CDR2 YYEKEE (reference sequence). The length of the CDR3 is 16 residues. After removal of 7 bases from V and 5 bases from J, the junction contained 14 bases not matched to a gene. CDR3 DNA: TGTGCCAGCGGAAGCCTTAACAGGGGGTCCCACAATGAGCAGTTCTTC. Translated: CASGSLNRGSHNEQFF.

The V call is TRBV2, the J call TRBJ2-7; 7 nucleotides match TRBD1. Germline assignment: CDR1 SNHLY and CDR2 FYNNEI. The V gene end was trimmed by 10 bases and the J gene end by 3 bases; junction bases not matched to a gene: 9. The CDR3 contains 13 residues. CDR3 residues: CATSSQGVYEQYF. The CDR3 region has the DNA TGTGCCACTTCATCCCAGGGGGTCTACGAGCAGTACTTC.

This chain uses TRBV5-6 with TRBJ2-6, with 7 nucleotides matching TRBD1. The CDR3 has 15 amino acids. The V gene end was trimmed by 3 bases and the J gene end by 2 bases; junction bases not matched to a gene: 2. Germline CDR1 SGHDT, CDR2 YYEEEE. The CDR3: CASSSDRAGANVLTF. The DNA of the CDR3 is TGTGCCAGCAGCTCCGACAGGGCTGGGGCCAACGTCCTGACTTTC. Full variable domain (remainder filled in from reference TRBV5-6 and TRBJ2-6): DAGVTQSPTHLIKTRGQQVTLRCSPKSGHDTVSWYQQALGQGPQFIFQYYEEEERQRGNFPDRFSGHQFPNYSSELNVNALLLGDSALYLCASSSDRAGANVLTFGAGSRLTVL.

The chain combines TRBV14 with TRBJ2-1; the match to TRBD2 covers 9 bases. The CDR3 is 16 amino acids. After removal of 4 bases from V and 7 bases from J, the junction contained 11 bases not matched to a gene. The germline V gene encodes CDR1 SGHDN and CDR2 FVKESK. The CDR3 loop is CASSRLDGAGGNEQFF. CDR3 bases: TGTGCCAGCAGCCGACTAGATGGGGCGGGAGGGAATGAGCAGTTCTTC.

This chain uses TRBV6-1 with TRBJ1-5; D is unclear. CDR1 is MNHNS and CDR2 is SASEGT in the germline V gene. The CDR3 covers 13 residues. V dropped 4 bases and J dropped 7 bases, with 11 bases sitting between them. CDR3 sequence: CASSVGLEQPQHF. CDR3 sequence (DNA): TGTGCCAGCAGTGTAGGTTTGGAGCAGCCCCAGCATTTT.

This rearrangement joins TRBV2 to TRBJ2-2; weak D call: TRBD2 (6 bases). CDR3 length: 14 residues. Germline V gene data show CDR1 as SNHLY and CDR2 as FYNNEI. Trimming took 8 bases from V and 1 from J, leaving 11 bases between them. As DNA, the CDR3 is TGTGCCAGCGGGGGGACGGAGAACACCGGGGAGCTGTTTTTT. Translation gives CASGGTENTGELFF. Drawing the rest from reference TRBV2 and TRBJ2-2, the complete variable domain is EPEVTQTPSHQVTQMGQEVILRCVPISNHLYFYWYRQILGQKVEFLVSFYNNEISEKSEIFDDQFSVERPDGSNFTLKIRSTKLEDSAMYFCASGGTENTGELFFGEGSRLTVL.

As for this clone: In the same sample, other DNA sequences code for this CDR3. The rearrangement links TRBV19 to TRBJ1-1; TRBD1 matches at 7 bases. V lost 9 bases to trimming and J lost 1 base; unmatched junction nucleotides: 5. Germline V gene sequence: CDR1 LNHDA, CDR2 SQIVND (reference sequence). The CDR3 runs to 13 residues. CDR3: CASLDRKNTEAFF. The DNA for the CDR3 is TGTGCCAGCTTGGACAGGAAGAACACTGAAGCTTTCTTT. The whole variable domain, filled in from reference TRBV19 and TRBJ1-1, reads DGGITQSPKYLFRKEGQNVTLSCEQNLNHDAMYWYRQDPGQGLRLIYYSQIVNDFQKGDIAEGYSVSREKKESFPLTVTSAQKNPTAFYLCASLDRKNTEAFFGQGTRLTVV.

The V and J genes are TRBV6-5 and TRBJ1-6, with D unclear. CDR3 length: 14 residues. Trimming stripped 6 bases from V and 5 bases from J, with 11 bases between. CDR1 is MNHEY, CDR2 SVGAGI, per germline. CDR3 sequence: CASRIQSHNSPLHF. CDR3 nucleotides: TGTGCCAGCAGAATACAGAGTCATAATTCACCCCTCCACTTT.

The V call is TRBV9, the J call TRBJ2-7; 12 bases match TRBD2. With V trimmed by 0 bases and J by 2 bases, 9 bases remained unmatched. Germline CDR1 and CDR2: SGDLS and YYNGEE. The CDR3 runs to 18 residues. Here the CDR3 reads CASSVGTSGRYTTYEQYF. Written as DNA, the CDR3 is TGTGCCAGCAGCGTAGGTACTAGCGGGAGGTACACGACCTACGAGCAGTACTTC.

In its sample, this clone was seen once. This chain joins TRBV30 and TRBJ1-4; D is uncertain. The germline gives CDR1 GTSNPN, CDR2 SVGIG (reference sequence). The CDR3 has 13 residues. V was clipped by 1 base and J by 7 bases, with 10 bases between them. This CDR3 reads CAWSGTATEKLFF. For the CDR3, the DNA is TGTGCCTGGAGTGGCACAGCAACTGAAAAACTGTTTTTT.

V usage is TRBV9 and J usage is TRBJ2-7; D unresolved. The CDR3 spans 13 residues. Trimming removed 1 base at V and 3 bases at J, with 8 bases between. From germline, CDR1 is SGDLS and CDR2 YYNGEE. CDR3 amino acids: CASSVSSNYEQYF. DNA for the CDR3: TGTGCCAGCAGCGTATCATCTAACTACGAGCAGTACTTC. Combining the CDR3 with reference TRBV9 and TRBJ2-7 gives the whole variable domain DSGVTQTPKHLITATGQRVTLRCSPRSGDLSVYWYQQSLDQGLQFLIQYYNGEERAKGNILERFSAQQFPDLHSELNLSSLELGDSALYFCASSVSSNYEQYFGPGTRLTVT.

The table lists this clone with a count of one. The J gene is TRBJ2-7, the V gene TRBV7-2; the D is unclear. CDR1 is SGHTA and CDR2 is FQGNSA in the germline V gene. The CDR3 has 14 amino acids. Trimming cost V 1 base and J 0 bases, with 7 bases left between them. The CDR3 is CASSLVLSSYEQYF. The CDR3 bases are TGTGCCAGCAGCTTAGTACTAAGCTCCTACGAGCAGTACTTC.

The chain combines TRBV7-3 with TRBJ2-3; TRBD2 agrees at 12 bases. The CDR3 loop spans 17 amino acids. Germline loops: CDR1 SGHTA, CDR2 FQGTGA. Unmatched junction bases numbered 7, after V lost 5 bases and J lost 1 base. CDR3 DNA sequence: TGTGCCAGCAGCCCTAGCGGGAGGGCCCTCGGCACAGATACGCAGTATTTT. Its protein is CASSPSGRALGTDTQYF.

This chain uses TRBV15 with TRBJ1-1; no reliable D call. Germline lookup yields CDR1 LNHNV and CDR2 YYDKDF (reference sequence). The CDR3 has 14 residues. Trimming pared 9 bases from V and 0 bases from J, leaving 14 bases between. The CDR3 DNA follows: TGTGCCACGGAGAGAGACACAATGAACACTGAAGCTTTCTTT. Protein sequence: CATERDTMNTEAFF.

The chain recombines TRBV18 with TRBJ2-4; 8 bases map to TRBD2. Germline values: CDR1 KGHSH, CDR2 LQKENI. The CDR3 length is 13 residues. Trimming took 5 bases from V and 8 from J; bases not matched to a gene: 5. For the CDR3, the DNA is TGTGCCAGCTCAACGGGGGGGCCGGACATTCAGTACTTC. This gives the protein CASSTGGPDIQYF. The full variable domain, with the rest looked up from reference TRBV18 and TRBJ2-4, is NAGVMQNPRHLVRRRGQEARLRCSPMKGHSHVYWYRQLPEEGLKFMVYLQKENIIDESGMPKERFSAEFPKEGPSILRIQQVVRGDSAAYFCASSTGGPDIQYFGAGTRLSVL.

The chain uses TRBV5-8 and TRBJ2-3; D may be TRBD1 (6 bases). CDR1 is SGHTS and CDR2 is YDEGEE in the germline V gene. V lost 2 bases and J 0 bases, leaving 22 bases between the germline ends. This CDR3 has 19 residues. CDR3 in amino acids: CASSFYRTGTTSSTDTQYF. For the CDR3, the DNA is TGTGCCAGCAGCTTTTACCGGACCGGGACAACAAGTAGCACAGATACGCAGTATTTT.

J is TRBJ2-7 and V is TRBV2; no clear D. Germline V gives CDR1 SNHLY, CDR2 FYNNEI. The CDR3 consists of 14 residues. Trimming took off 6 bases at V and 1 base at J, with 13 bases between the two ends. The CDR3 nucleotides read TGTGCCAGCAGGGGCGTGGCAGGATCCTACGAGCAGTACTTC. It specifies CASRGVAGSYEQYF.

The rearrangement uses TRBV12-5 and TRBJ2-5, with D hard to call. Trimming cost V 1 base and J 7 bases, with 7 bases left between them. The CDR3 is 12 amino acids. Per the germline V gene, CDR1 is LGHNT and CDR2 is FRNRAP. CDR3 sequence: CASGLDLGTQYF. CDR3 nucleotide sequence: TGTGCTAGTGGTTTGGACTTGGGGACCCAGTACTTC.

The chain combines TRBV28 with TRBJ1-4, with 10 bases matching TRBD1. Unmatched junction bases numbered 13, after V lost 7 bases and J lost 8 bases. Germline values: CDR1 MDHEN, CDR2 SYDVKM. The CDR3 loop spans 16 amino acids. For the CDR3, the DNA is TGTGCCAGCATTCCCACCCCGGGACAGGGGCCAGAAAAACTGTTTTTT. It yields the protein CASIPTPGQGPEKLFF.

The chain joins TRBV5-6 to TRBJ2-2; D unclear. CDR1 and CDR2 (germline): SGHDT, YYEEEE. V was pared by 1 base and J by 7 bases, with 11 bases between. This CDR3 has 14 amino acids. The CDR3 is CASSLLDRIGELFF. Here the CDR3 DNA reads TGTGCCAGCAGCTTGCTCGACCGGATCGGGGAGCTGTTTTTT.

This chain links TRBV6-6 with TRBJ1-1, with D hard to call. Looked up from germline, CDR1 is MNHNY and CDR2 is SVGAGI (reference sequence). Trimming took 6 bases from V and 2 from J, leaving 16 bases between them. CDR3 size: 15 residues. The CDR3, as DNA: TGTGCCAGCAGCCACCGGGTCCCCGAAAACACTGAAGCTTTCTTT. It is translated as CASSHRVPENTEAFF.

The chain has TRBV7-2 and TRBJ2-3, with D perhaps assigned TRBD1 or TRBD2 (5 bases each). The CDR3 consists of 14 residues. The V end was cut by 3 bases, the J end by 8 bases, with 15 bases between. The germline V gene has CDR1 SGHTA and CDR2 FQGNSA. The CDR3 region is CASSLDIGGLTQYF. CDR3 bases: TGTGCCAGCAGCTTGGATATTGGGGGTCTTACGCAGTATTTT.

The chain is built from TRBV2 and TRBJ1-3; D is ambiguous. V lost 2 bases and J lost 5, with 10 bases in between. Germline CDR1 SNHLY, CDR2 FYNNEI. The CDR3 is 14 amino acids. CDR3 DNA sequence: TGTGCCAGCAGTGAACAAGGGTCCAGAAACACCATATATTTT. Its protein product is CASSEQGSRNTIYF.